These T cell receptor beta chains were read from a single sample in a study of T-cell reconstitution after alpha-beta-depleted transplantation in children. From the PCR reads, TCRdb called clonotypes with MiXCR, one entry per CDR3 protein. The sample has around 800,000 distinct CDR3 sequences, about 16% seen once. Source: PBMCs, mostly from graft donor cells, taken 360 days after TCRalphabeta/CD19-depleted stem cell transplant. These receptors were obtained from a male patient aged 10-17 years who had a stem cell transplant for acute lymphoblastic leukemia, so the T cells may come from the graft donor. CDR3s include the opening cysteine and the closing phenylalanine or tryptophan. Fields, in order: J gene, V gene, D gene, clone size, CDR3 protein, CDR3 DNA. D genes are given only for firm matches. Rows may omit the clone size; those that give it use once, few, many or a size class.

J gene: TRBJ1-2; V gene: TRBV27; D gene: TRBD1; clone size: many; CDR3 protein: CASSLSTGYGYTF; CDR3 DNA: TGTGCCAGCAGTTTATCGACAGGGTATGGCTACACCTTC
J gene: TRBJ2-6; V gene: TRBV12-3/TRBV12-4; D gene: NA; clone size: NA; CDR3 protein: CASRLSATGTFSGANVLTF; CDR3 DNA: TGTGCCAGCAGGCTTAGCGCGACAGGCACTTTCTCTGGGGCCAACGTCCTGACTTTC
J gene: TRBJ2-2; V gene: TRBV7-8; D gene: TRBD2; clone size: many; CDR3 protein: CASSSRLASDTGELFF; CDR3 DNA: TGTGCCAGCAGCTCGCGACTAGCCTCTGACACCGGGGAGCTGTTTTTT
J gene: TRBJ2-1; V gene: TRBV4-2; D gene: NA; clone size: NA; CDR3 protein: CASSQDGGATENEQFF; CDR3 DNA: TGTGCCAGCAGCCAAGACGGAGGGGCAACTGAGAATGAGCAGTTCTTC
J gene: TRBJ2-4; V gene: TRBV6-1; D gene: NA; clone size: few; CDR3 protein: CASSHGLAKNIQYF; CDR3 DNA: TGTGCCAGCAGTCATGGTCTAGCCAAAAACATTCAGTACTTC
J gene: TRBJ1-5; V gene: TRBV2; D gene: NA; clone size: NA; CDR3 protein: CASSPGVISNQPQHF; CDR3 DNA: TGTGCCAGCAGTCCAGGGGTAATCAGCAATCAGCCCCAGCATTTT
J gene: TRBJ1-6; V gene: TRBV19; D gene: NA; clone size: few; CDR3 protein: CASSMQGPYSDSPLHF; CDR3 DNA: TGTGCCAGTAGTATGCAGGGGCCCTACTCGGATTCACCCCTCCACTTT
J gene: TRBJ2-7; V gene: TRBV20-1; D gene: NA; clone size: few; CDR3 protein: CSARRLGDEQYF; CDR3 DNA: TGCAGTGCTAGGAGACTAGGGGACGAGCAGTACTTC
J gene: TRBJ2-2; V gene: TRBV5-1; D gene: TRBD1; clone size: many; CDR3 protein: CASSFSDRGNTGELFF; CDR3 DNA: TGCGCCAGCAGCTTTTCGGACAGGGGGAACACCGGGGAGCTGTTTTTT
J gene: TRBJ2-6; V gene: TRBV7-2; D gene: NA; clone size: NA; CDR3 protein: CASSPRGGTGANVLTF; CDR3 DNA: TGTGCCAGCAGCCCCCGAGGAGGGACTGGGGCCAACGTCCTGACTTTC
J gene: TRBJ2-7; V gene: TRBV12-3/TRBV12-4; D gene: NA; clone size: few; CDR3 protein: CASSLGERGRASYEQYF; CDR3 DNA: TGTGCCAGCAGTTTAGGGGAGAGGGGAAGGGCCTCCTACGAGCAGTACTTC
J gene: TRBJ1-4; V gene: TRBV14; D gene: NA; clone size: NA; CDR3 protein: CASSPTSGEKLFF; CDR3 DNA: TGTGCCAGCAGCCCTACGTCGGGTGAAAAACTGTTTTTT
J gene: TRBJ2-1; V gene: TRBV2; D gene: NA; clone size: NA; CDR3 protein: CASTGGTGANEQFF; CDR3 DNA: TGTGCCAGCACTGGGGGCACTGGGGCCAATGAGCAGTTCTTC
J gene: TRBJ2-1; V gene: TRBV9; D gene: TRBD1; clone size: few; CDR3 protein: CASNALTGNEQFF; CDR3 DNA: TGTGCCAGCAACGCTTTGACAGGGAATGAGCAGTTCTTC
J gene: TRBJ2-1; V gene: TRBV4-1; D gene: TRBD2; clone size: NA; CDR3 protein: CASSQGVAGGPGRAQFF; CDR3 DNA: TGCGCCAGCAGCCAAGGGGTAGCGGGAGGGCCGGGGAGGGCGCAGTTCTTC
J gene: TRBJ2-3; V gene: TRBV29-1; D gene: NA; clone size: few; CDR3 protein: CSVEEDWGDTQYF; CDR3 DNA: TGCAGCGTTGAAGAGGATTGGGGAGATACGCAGTATTTT
J gene: TRBJ2-5; V gene: TRBV29-1; D gene: NA; clone size: few; CDR3 protein: CSVEPDRREPQYF; CDR3 DNA: TGCAGCGTTGAACCTGACAGACGCGAGCCCCAGTACTTC
J gene: TRBJ2-7; V gene: TRBV6-1; D gene: NA; clone size: NA; CDR3 protein: CASRKSTLPYEQYF; CDR3 DNA: TGTGCCAGCAGGAAATCAACCCTCCCCTACGAGCAGTACTTC
J gene: TRBJ2-7; V gene: TRBV5-1; D gene: NA; clone size: many; CDR3 protein: CASSLGAHEQYF; CDR3 DNA: TGCGCCAGCAGCTTGGGCGCACACGAGCAGTACTTC
J gene: TRBJ1-2; V gene: TRBV29-1; D gene: NA; clone size: NA; CDR3 protein: CSGEDNYGYTF; CDR3 DNA: TGCAGCGGCGAGGACAACTATGGCTACACCTTC
J gene: TRBJ2-1; V gene: TRBV5-1; D gene: TRBD2; clone size: few; CDR3 protein: CASSSPGLAPWADYNEQFF; CDR3 DNA: TGCGCCAGCAGCTCCCCGGGACTAGCGCCCTGGGCCGACTACAATGAGCAGTTCTTC
J gene: TRBJ2-7; V gene: TRBV20-1; D gene: NA; clone size: NA; CDR3 protein: CSVGSWREQYF; CDR3 DNA: TGCAGTGTAGGTTCTTGGAGGGAGCAGTACTTC
J gene: TRBJ2-2; V gene: TRBV9; D gene: NA; clone size: NA; CDR3 protein: CASSVDTSPLTELFF; CDR3 DNA: TGTGCCAGCAGCGTAGATACTTCTCCCCTGACGGAGCTGTTTTTT
J gene: TRBJ1-2; V gene: TRBV29-1; D gene: NA; clone size: NA; CDR3 protein: CRAGGANYGYTF; CDR3 DNA: TGCAGGGCGGGGGGCGCTAACTATGGCTACACCTTC
J gene: TRBJ2-5; V gene: TRBV28; D gene: NA; clone size: many; CDR3 protein: CATSDSFTQETQYF; CDR3 DNA: TGTGCCACCTCGGACAGCTTCACTCAAGAGACCCAGTACTTC